The 29 T cell receptor beta chains listed next were all sequenced from one sample in a study of regulatory T cells in long-lasting Graves disease. Time point described: persistent/refractory GD, antithyroid drugs over 5 years with positive TRAb. PBMC-extracted RNA yielded the TCR library. Building of the TCR beta libraries involved iRepertoire HTBI primers and Arm-PCR of CDR3 regions. A single record per CDR3 protein comes from TCRdb applying MiXCR to the multiplex PCR reads. The table records fewer than 400,000 distinct CDR3 sequences, around 20% of them present only once. Specimen: peripheral blood mononuclear cells (PBMCs), collected when the disease was refractory, from a patient treated with antithyroid drugs. Receptors were obtained from a female donor with Graves disease.

This rearrangement joins TRBV7-9 to TRBJ2-3; no clear D. Looked up from germline, CDR1 is SEHNR and CDR2 is FQNEAQ (reference sequence). The CDR3 has 16 amino acids. V was clipped by 6 bases and J by 1 base, with 17 bases between them. For the CDR3, the DNA is TGTGCCAGCAGTACGTACCTGACGACCGGCACAGATACGCAGTATTTT. Residues: CASSTYLTTGTDTQYF.

The chain couples TRBV7-9 to TRBJ1-4; D ambiguous. The CDR3 loop spans 16 amino acids. Germline loops: CDR1 SEHNR, CDR2 FQNEAQ (reference sequence). Trimming stripped 3 bases from V and 5 bases from J, with 16 bases between. CDR3 coding DNA: TGTGCCAGCAGCTTTTCCCCGACGGGGTCAAATGAAAAACTGTTTTTT. It encodes CASSFSPTGSNEKLFF.

In nucleotides, the CDR3 is TGTGCCAGCCGGGGGTCGGGGAACACTGAAGCTTTCTTT. Residues: CASRGSGNTEAFF. The chain joins TRBV6-1 to TRBJ1-1; possible D gene TRBD1, 5 bases. The CDR3 consists of 13 residues. The V gene's germline CDR1 is MNHNS and CDR2 SASEGT. Between the trimmed V and J ends, which lost 8 bases and 1 base, there was a span of 11 bases.

This clonotype was detected a few times. The rearrangement uses TRBV5-1 and TRBJ2-1; a possible D gene is TRBD1 (5 bases). Trimming pared 5 bases from V and 6 bases from J, leaving 12 bases between. Looked up from germline, CDR1 is SGHRS and CDR2 is YFSETQ. The CDR3 runs to 13 residues. Here the CDR3 reads CASSTGPGNEQFF. DNA of the CDR3: TGCGCCAGCAGTACAGGACCGGGCAATGAGCAGTTCTTC.

The rearrangement uses TRBV25-1 and TRBJ2-2, with 14 bases fitting TRBD2. Germline assignment: CDR1 MGHDK and CDR2 SYGVNS. The CDR3 is 14 amino acids. J lost 7 bases, V lost 8 bases, and 3 bases had no gene match. CDR3 in amino acids: CASRGLAGDGELFF. The CDR3 nucleotides are TGTGCCAGCCGGGGACTAGCGGGAGACGGGGAGCTGTTTTTT.

This clonotype was recorded at least ten times. The DNA for the CDR3 is TGTGCCAGCAGTTACTCAGGACGGAGTAGTAATAGCTATGGCTACACCTTC. This codes for CASSYSGRSSNSYGYTF. J is TRBJ1-2 and V is TRBV6-9; D is ambiguous. The CDR3 loop spans 17 amino acids. V was pared by 3 bases and J by 4 bases, with 21 bases between. Germline V gives CDR1 MNHGY, CDR2 SVAAGI.

This clonotype was detected ten times or more. The chain recombines TRBV7-2 with TRBJ2-7; TRBD2 is a possible D gene (5 bases). Germline loops: CDR1 SGHTA, CDR2 FQGNSA. V lost 7 bases and J 7 bases, leaving 23 bases between the germline ends. CDR3 length equals 15 residues. CDR3 DNA sequence: TGTGCCAGCATTCCGCCCAACGGACGAGGGATGGAGCAGTACTTC. Protein: CASIPPNGRGMEQYF.

The V call is TRBV7-6, the J call TRBJ1-1; D ambiguous. This CDR3 has 15 residues. The V end was cut by 1 base, the J end by 4 bases, with 13 bases between. CDR1 is SGHVS, CDR2 FNYEAQ, per germline. The CDR3 DNA reads TGTGCCAGCAGCTTAGGGGCGAGGGAGGGCACTGAAGCTTTCTTT. Translating gives CASSLGAREGTEAFF.

The chain is built from TRBV28 and TRBJ2-1; D remains ambiguous. The CDR3 runs to 13 residues. V gave up 2 bases and J gave up 10 bases, with 12 bases separating them. Germline CDR1 is MDHEN and CDR2 is SYDVKM. The DNA of the CDR3 is TGTGCCAGCAGTTTAGTACTCGGCTTGGAGCAGTTCTTC. Amino acids: CASSLVLGLEQFF.

This clonotype was counted only a few times. V is TRBV10-3 and J is TRBJ2-5; D perhaps matches TRBD2 (6 bases). Germline CDR1 and CDR2: ENHRY and SYGVKD. The CDR3 loop spans 14 amino acids. V lost 8 bases and J 2 bases, leaving 15 bases between the germline ends. CDR3 bases: TGTGCCATCGGCGGCGGGATCCGTCAAGAGACCCAGTACTTC. Its translation is CAIGGGIRQETQYF.

This clonotype showed up many times. The chain employs TRBV5-1 and TRBJ1-4; maybe TRBD1 (5 bases). In germline, CDR1 is SGHRS, CDR2 YFSETQ. The CDR3 contains 13 residues. Trimming took 4 bases from V and 8 from J, leaving 12 bases between them. In nucleotides, the CDR3 is TGCGCCAGCAGCGGGGGACTCGAGGAAAAACTGTTTTTT. Translated, it gives CASSGGLEEKLFF.

The rearrangement links TRBV6-2 or TRBV6-3 to TRBJ2-1; TRBD1 matches 8 bases. V lost 2 bases and J lost 5; bases outside the gene matches: 5. This CDR3 contains 15 residues. Germline values: CDR1 MNHEY, CDR2 SVGEGT. The CDR3: CASSYRSGGNNEQFF. The CDR3 DNA sequence: TGTGCCAGCAGTTACAGGTCAGGGGGCAACAATGAGCAGTTCTTC.

This clonotype appeared once. A single base separates this from a much larger clone, so it may be a read error. The rearrangement uses TRBV6-1 and TRBJ1-4; D uncertain. The germline CDR1 and CDR2 sequences are MNHNS and SASEGT. The CDR3 runs to 14 residues. CDR3 in amino acids: CASRPEQLNEKLLF. The CDR3, as DNA: TGTGCCAGCAGACCCGAACAGCTTAATGAAAAACTGCTTTTT.

This clonotype was seen many times. J is TRBJ1-1 and V is TRBV11-2; maybe TRBD1 (5 bases). Germline V lookup: CDR1 SGHAT, CDR2 FQNNGV. Trimming took off 6 bases at V and 5 bases at J, with 16 bases between the two ends. The CDR3 loop spans 14 amino acids. CDR3 DNA: TGTGCCAGCAGTTCCCGACGGGGGGAAACTGAAGCTTTCTTT. This encodes CASSSRRGETEAFF.

The chain uses TRBV14 and TRBJ1-6, with unresolved D. The CDR3 length is 14 residues. V was cut by 5 bases and J by 7 bases, with 12 bases left in between. Germline CDR1 reads SGHDN; CDR2 reads FVKESK. This CDR3 is CASSYRTRNSPLHF. DNA of the CDR3: TGTGCCAGCAGCTACCGAACCCGGAATTCACCCCTCCACTTT.

This clonotype has a handful of counts. The chain combines TRBV6-5 with TRBJ2-7; the D is unclear. V was clipped by 0 bases and J by 0 bases, with 9 bases between them. This CDR3 has 15 amino acids. In germline, CDR1 is MNHEY, CDR2 SVGAGI. CDR3 amino acids: CASSYSKGISYEQYF. The CDR3 nucleotides read TGTGCCAGCAGTTACTCGAAGGGCATCTCCTACGAGCAGTACTTC.

In its sample, this clonotype was seen many times. V and J are TRBV12-3 or TRBV12-4 and TRBJ2-7; the D call may be TRBD1 or TRBD2 (7 bases each). Trimming took off 5 bases at V and 9 bases at J, with 20 bases between the two ends. CDR3 length: 14 residues. CDR3 sequence (DNA): TGTGCCAGCAGTCCCGTGGGAGGGGGCGGCGGGCAGTACTTC. Translated, it gives CASSPVGGGGGQYF.

The chain combines TRBV4-3 with TRBJ2-5, with D uncertain. Per germline, CDR1 LGHNA and CDR2 YSLEER. This CDR3 contains 15 residues. The germline V and J ends were trimmed by 0 bases and 1 base, with 9 bases remaining between them. Here the CDR3 reads CASSQDLGSQETQYF. The CDR3 region has the DNA TGCGCCAGCAGCCAAGATTTAGGCAGCCAAGAGACCCAGTACTTC.

This clonotype has a count of ten or more. This chain connects TRBV5-1 to TRBJ1-1, with 8 nucleotides matching TRBD1. The CDR3 is made up of 13 amino acids. J gave up 4 bases and V 6 bases, and 5 bases lay outside the gene matches. Germline lookup yields CDR1 SGHRS and CDR2 YFSETQ. The CDR3 sequence: CASTVTGGTEAFF. In DNA, the CDR3 is TGCGCCAGCACCGTAACAGGGGGCACTGAAGCTTTCTTT.

In nucleotides, the CDR3 is TGTGCCAGCAGTGTCCAACCACAGGGATTTTTACCCTACGAGCAGTACTTC. The encoded protein is CASSVQPQGFLPYEQYF. The chain uses TRBV6-1 and TRBJ2-7; D perhaps matches TRBD1 (6 bases). Germline CDR1 and CDR2: MNHNS and SASEGT. Trimming left V 4 bases short and J 2 bases short, with 21 bases between. The CDR3 runs 17 residues.

The chain couples TRBV6-1 to TRBJ1-1, with D unresolved. The CDR3 is 13 amino acids. Germline lookup yields CDR1 MNHNS and CDR2 SASEGT. Trimming took 2 bases from V and 1 from J, leaving 5 bases between them. The CDR3 bases are TGTGCCAGCAGTGAATCCTGGAACACTGAAGCTTTCTTT. As protein: CASSESWNTEAFF.

This clonotype has ten or more counts. Here the CDR3 DNA reads TGTGCCAGCAGTGAACGAATAACCTACGAGCAGTACTTC. This translates into CASSERITYEQYF. The V gene is TRBV2, the J gene TRBJ2-7; unclear D gene. Trimming shortened V by 2 bases and J by 2 bases, and 7 bases separated the two germline ends. The germline V gene encodes CDR1 SNHLY and CDR2 FYNNEI. The CDR3 is 13 amino acids.

The chain uses TRBV6-4 and TRBJ2-7, with TRBD2 identical over 9 bases. The junction had 8 bases not matched to a gene; V was cut back by 3 bases and J by 5 bases. This CDR3 is built from 15 residues. Germline CDR1 is MRHNA and CDR2 is SNTAGT. CDR3 sequence (DNA): TGTGCCAGCAGTGAAGGTGGGACTAGCAAAAACGAGCAGTACTTC. As protein: CASSEGGTSKNEQYF.

This clonotype has only a few counts. The genes are TRBV7-9 and TRBJ2-7; the match to TRBD1 covers 7 bases. After removal of 3 bases from V and 3 bases from J, the junction contained 8 bases not matched to a gene. This CDR3 contains 15 residues. Germline V gene data show CDR1 as SEHNR and CDR2 as FQNEAQ (reference sequence). The CDR3 spells CASSLGQGVLYEQYF. The DNA for the CDR3 is TGTGCCAGCAGCTTGGGGCAGGGGGTTCTCTACGAGCAGTACTTC. Drawing the rest from reference TRBV7-9 and TRBJ2-7, the complete variable domain is DTGVSQNPRHKITKRGQNVTFRCDPISEHNRLYWYRQTLGQGPEFLTYFQNEAQLEKSRLLSDRFSAERPKGSFSTLEIQRTEQGDSAMYLCASSLGQGVLYEQYFGPGTRLTVT.

This clonotype was detected a few times. The chain recombines TRBV4-3 with TRBJ1-6, with D perhaps TRBD1 (5 bases). The CDR3 covers 14 residues. Per germline, CDR1 LGHNA and CDR2 YSLEER. With 0 bases removed from V and 9 bases from J, the gap between germline ends came to 9 bases. CDR3 sequence (DNA): TGCGCCAGCAGCCAAGAAAGCCAGGGTTCACCCCTCCACTTT. Translating it yields CASSQESQGSPLHF.

V usage is TRBV6-1 and J usage is TRBJ2-7; D is possibly TRBD2 (6 bases). The germline V gene encodes CDR1 MNHNS and CDR2 SASEGT. Trimming pared 6 bases from V and 1 base from J, leaving 19 bases between. The CDR3 loop spans 16 amino acids. The CDR3, as DNA: TGTGCCAGCAGCTCGATTCGGGACGGAGGGTCCTACGAGCAGTACTTC. This encodes CASSSIRDGGSYEQYF.

This clonotype was counted ten times or more. The rearrangement joins TRBV5-1 to TRBJ2-2; the match to TRBD1 covers 7 bases. CDR3 size: 15 residues. Per germline, CDR1 SGHRS and CDR2 YFSETQ. With V trimmed by 6 bases and J by 0 bases, 5 bases remained unmatched. The CDR3 sequence is CASTVTGSNTGELFF. In DNA, the CDR3 is TGCGCCAGCACCGTGACAGGGTCGAACACCGGGGAGCTGTTTTTT.

On this clonotype: This sequence may be a read error, since a much larger clone differs from it by one base. V usage is TRBV6-4 and J usage is TRBJ1-2; D is possibly TRBD1 (5 bases). Germline CDR1 MRHNA, CDR2 SNTAGT. This CDR3 is 16 amino acids long. This CDR3 reads CASSYSGGQGYYDYTF. The CDR3 nucleotides read TGTGCCAGCAGTTACTCGGGCGGCCAGGGCTACTATGACTACACCTTC.

This clonotype was recorded a few times. V is TRBV6-2 or TRBV6-3 and J is TRBJ2-2; no clear D. The V end lost 10 bases, the J end lost 0 bases, and 15 bases lay between the germline ends. CDR3 length equals 15 residues. CDR1 MNHEY and CDR2 SVGEGT come from the germline V gene. As DNA, the CDR3 is TGTGCCACCCTTAGGGCGAACGCGAACACCGGGGAGCTGTTTTTT. It is translated as CATLRANANTGELFF.